A selection of T cell receptor beta chains follows, all from one sample in a study of T cell repertoires in cytomegalovirus infection. Their antigen targets remain unknown. TCRdb re-called the reads through MiXCR, storing one row per CDR3 protein. Of 26,000 or so distinct CDR3 sequences in the sample, about 19% were seen once. This specimen consisted of CD8+ T cells from cultured PBMCs, obtained from culture after CMV antigen stimulation. The receptors were gathered from a human donor in good health (CMV status not recorded). Some clones in this sample may be carry-over from other donors' samples. Both conserved end residues are part of each CDR3. D genes are given only for firm matches. Clone size, where shown, is once, few, many, or a class for clones that have expanded.

J gene: TRBJ2-1; V gene: TRBV12-3/TRBV12-4; CDR3 length: 14; D gene: TRBD1; clone size: many; CDR3 protein: CASSLGQGINEQFF; CDR3 DNA: TGTGCCAGCAGCCTGGGACAGGGGATAAATGAGCAGTTCTTC
J gene: TRBJ1-2; V gene: TRBV27; CDR3 length: 15; D gene: NA; clone size: NA; CDR3 protein: CASSLSRSSNYGYTF; CDR3 DNA: TGTGCCAGCAGTTTATCGCGGAGTTCTAACTATGGCTACACCTTC
J gene: TRBJ2-7; V gene: TRBV4-3; CDR3 length: 15; D gene: NA; clone size: many; CDR3 protein: CASSQTPDGSYEQYF; CDR3 DNA: TGCGCCAGCAGCCAAACGCCGGACGGGTCCTACGAGCAGTACTTC
J gene: TRBJ2-7; V gene: TRBV18; CDR3 length: 14; D gene: NA; clone size: NA; CDR3 protein: CASSPIGASYEQYF; CDR3 DNA: TGTGCCAGCTCCCCTATTGGGGCATCCTACGAGCAGTACTTC
J gene: TRBJ2-1; V gene: TRBV9; CDR3 length: 15; D gene: TRBD2; clone size: NA; CDR3 protein: CASSVGSGSQDEQFF; CDR3 DNA: TGTGCCAGCAGCGTAGGAAGCGGGAGCCAGGATGAGCAGTTCTTC
J gene: TRBJ1-1; V gene: TRBV4-3; CDR3 length: 18; D gene: NA; clone size: few; CDR3 protein: CASSQEGTKAYMNTEAFF; CDR3 DNA: TGCGCCAGCAGCCAAGAAGGAACGAAGGCCTACATGAACACTGAAGCTTTCTTT
J gene: TRBJ2-1; V gene: TRBV7-2; CDR3 length: 16; D gene: TRBD2; clone size: many; CDR3 protein: CASSSVRAGGINEQFF; CDR3 DNA: TGTGCCAGCAGCTCCGTTCGAGCGGGAGGCATCAATGAGCAGTTCTTC
J gene: TRBJ2-5; V gene: TRBV19; CDR3 length: 13; D gene: NA; clone size: NA; CDR3 protein: CASSPRTMETQYF; CDR3 DNA: TGTGCCAGTAGTCCCCGGACGATGGAGACCCAGTACTTC
J gene: TRBJ2-1; V gene: TRBV20-1; CDR3 length: 14; D gene: TRBD2; clone size: NA; CDR3 protein: CSASGGASTDEQFF; CDR3 DNA: TGCAGTGCTAGCGGGGGGGCGTCCACTGATGAGCAGTTCTTC
J gene: TRBJ1-5; V gene: TRBV28; CDR3 length: 12; D gene: NA; clone size: NA; CDR3 protein: CATGGGGQPQHF; CDR3 DNA: TGTGCCACCGGGGGCGGGGGTCAGCCCCAGCATTTT
J gene: TRBJ1-2; V gene: TRBV28; CDR3 length: 15; D gene: NA; clone size: few; CDR3 protein: CASSPSRRGSYGYTF; CDR3 DNA: TGTGCCAGCAGCCCTTCCCGGAGGGGCTCCTATGGCTACACCTTC
J gene: TRBJ2-1; V gene: TRBV28; CDR3 length: 16; D gene: NA; clone size: few; CDR3 protein: CASSLSRGLPYNEQFF; CDR3 DNA: TGTGCCAGCAGTTTGTCAAGGGGACTCCCCTACAATGAGCAGTTCTTC
J gene: TRBJ1-2; V gene: TRBV19; CDR3 length: 11; D gene: NA; clone size: NA; CDR3 protein: CATRTAYGYTF; CDR3 DNA: TGTGCCACTCGGACAGCCTATGGCTACACCTTC
J gene: TRBJ2-2; V gene: TRBV7-8; CDR3 length: 15; D gene: NA; clone size: NA; CDR3 protein: CASSPKQGGTGELFF; CDR3 DNA: TGTGCCAGCAGCCCAAAACAGGGCGGGACCGGGGAGCTGTTTTTT
J gene: TRBJ2-1; V gene: TRBV7-9; CDR3 length: 14; D gene: TRBD2; clone size: NA; CDR3 protein: CASSPPGLAAEQFF; CDR3 DNA: TGTGCCAGCAGCCCGCCGGGACTAGCGGCCGAGCAGTTCTTC
J gene: TRBJ1-1; V gene: TRBV7-8; CDR3 length: 16; D gene: NA; clone size: many; CDR3 protein: CASSLGLREANTEAFF; CDR3 DNA: TGTGCCAGCAGCTTAGGCTTACGAGAAGCGAACACTGAAGCTTTCTTT
J gene: TRBJ1-3; V gene: TRBV19; CDR3 length: 17; D gene: NA; clone size: few; CDR3 protein: CASSAPTGPLGGNTIYF; CDR3 DNA: TGTGCCAGTAGTGCCCCAACAGGGCCCTTAGGGGGAAACACCATATATTTT
J gene: TRBJ2-7; V gene: TRBV27; CDR3 length: 14; D gene: TRBD2; clone size: few; CDR3 protein: CASSFGGAHYEQYF; CDR3 DNA: TGTGCCAGCAGTTTCGGGGGGGCCCACTACGAGCAGTACTTC
J gene: TRBJ2-7; V gene: TRBV7-2; CDR3 length: 11; D gene: NA; clone size: few; CDR3 protein: CASSFSYEQYF; CDR3 DNA: TGTGCCAGCAGCTTCAGCTACGAGCAGTACTTC
J gene: TRBJ2-1; V gene: TRBV5-6; CDR3 length: 15; D gene: NA; clone size: few; CDR3 protein: CASSLRTTIYNEQFF; CDR3 DNA: TGTGCCAGCAGCTTGCGGACTACCATTTACAATGAGCAGTTCTTC
J gene: TRBJ1-1; V gene: TRBV14; CDR3 length: 14; D gene: TRBD1; clone size: NA; CDR3 protein: CASSPLDRATEAFF; CDR3 DNA: TGTGCCAGCAGCCCTCTGGACAGGGCCACTGAAGCTTTCTTT
J gene: TRBJ2-5; V gene: TRBV6-2/TRBV6-3; CDR3 length: 15; D gene: NA; clone size: NA; CDR3 protein: CASSFHAREQETQYF; CDR3 DNA: TGTGCCAGCAGTTTCCACGCTAGGGAGCAAGAGACCCAGTACTTC
J gene: TRBJ2-1; V gene: TRBV7-2; CDR3 length: 17; D gene: TRBD2; clone size: NA; CDR3 protein: CASSLIPAGSSYNEQFF; CDR3 DNA: TGTGCCAGCAGTCTTATCCCAGCGGGGAGCTCCTACAATGAGCAGTTCTTC
J gene: TRBJ2-7; V gene: TRBV28; CDR3 length: 13; D gene: NA; clone size: many; CDR3 protein: CASSETGADEQYF; CDR3 DNA: TGTGCCAGCAGTGAAACAGGCGCCGACGAGCAGTACTTC
J gene: TRBJ2-3; V gene: TRBV12-3/TRBV12-4; CDR3 length: 15; D gene: NA; clone size: few; CDR3 protein: CASSLWGRSTDTQYF; CDR3 DNA: TGTGCCAGCAGTTTATGGGGGAGAAGCACAGATACGCAGTATTTT
J gene: TRBJ1-5; V gene: TRBV2; CDR3 length: 14; D gene: NA; clone size: few; CDR3 protein: CASRRETSNQPQHF; CDR3 DNA: TGTGCCAGCAGAAGGGAGACTAGCAATCAGCCCCAGCATTTT
J gene: TRBJ2-7; V gene: TRBV7-8; CDR3 length: 14; D gene: NA; clone size: few; CDR3 protein: CASAPRTTPLEQYF; CDR3 DNA: TGTGCCAGCGCGCCCCGGACAACGCCCCTAGAGCAGTACTTC
J gene: TRBJ1-3; V gene: TRBV7-2; CDR3 length: 15; D gene: NA; clone size: NA; CDR3 protein: CASSPGAGSGNTIYF; CDR3 DNA: TGTGCCAGCAGCCCAGGAGCAGGGTCAGGAAACACCATATATTTT
J gene: TRBJ1-1; V gene: TRBV5-6; CDR3 length: 13; D gene: NA; clone size: NA; CDR3 protein: CASSPTANTEAFF; CDR3 DNA: TGTGCCAGCAGCCCTACAGCGAACACTGAAGCTTTCTTT
J gene: TRBJ2-7; V gene: TRBV6-5; CDR3 length: 13; D gene: NA; clone size: NA; CDR3 protein: CASRYGNSYEQYF; CDR3 DNA: TGTGCCAGCAGATACGGGAACTCCTACGAGCAGTACTTC
J gene: TRBJ1-1; V gene: TRBV7-9; CDR3 length: 17; D gene: NA; clone size: few; CDR3 protein: CSSSLGSFTGLNTEAFF; CDR3 DNA: TGTTCCAGCAGCTTAGGTTCGTTTACAGGGCTGAACACTGAAGCTTTCTTT
J gene: TRBJ1-5; V gene: TRBV12-3/TRBV12-4; CDR3 length: 16; D gene: NA; clone size: NA; CDR3 protein: CASSLYTGRENQPQHF; CDR3 DNA: TGTGCCAGCAGTTTATATACAGGGCGAGAGAATCAGCCCCAGCATTTT
J gene: TRBJ2-7; V gene: TRBV20-1; CDR3 length: 13; D gene: NA; clone size: NA; CDR3 protein: CSARDSYSYEQYF; CDR3 DNA: TGCAGTGCCCGGGACTCTTACTCCTACGAGCAGTACTTC
J gene: TRBJ2-7; V gene: TRBV12-3/TRBV12-4; CDR3 length: 15; D gene: NA; clone size: few; CDR3 protein: CASSRSGSLSYEQYF; CDR3 DNA: TGTGCCAGCAGCCGTTCCGGGTCTCTCTCCTACGAGCAGTACTTC
J gene: TRBJ1-5; V gene: TRBV20-1; CDR3 length: 13; D gene: NA; clone size: NA; CDR3 protein: CSARGISNQPQHF; CDR3 DNA: TGCAGTGCTAGAGGCATTAGCAATCAGCCCCAGCATTTT
J gene: TRBJ2-7; V gene: TRBV11-2; CDR3 length: 15; D gene: TRBD2; clone size: many; CDR3 protein: CASALEGGSSYEQYF; CDR3 DNA: TGTGCCAGCGCGCTGGAAGGCGGGAGCTCCTACGAGCAGTACTTC
J gene: TRBJ1-5; V gene: TRBV7-2; CDR3 length: 15; D gene: NA; clone size: few; CDR3 protein: CASSPPGRGDQPQHF; CDR3 DNA: TGTGCCAGCAGCCCACCGGGACGGGGGGATCAGCCCCAGCATTTT
J gene: TRBJ2-5; V gene: TRBV2; CDR3 length: 17; D gene: TRBD2; clone size: many; CDR3 protein: CASTTKRELAGLETQYF; CDR3 DNA: TGTGCCAGCACTACAAAGAGGGAACTAGCGGGACTGGAGACCCAGTACTTC
J gene: TRBJ2-7; V gene: TRBV6-6; CDR3 length: 14; D gene: TRBD1; clone size: few; CDR3 protein: CASSSTGVTYEQYF; CDR3 DNA: TGTGCCAGCAGTTCGACAGGGGTGACCTACGAGCAGTACTTC
J gene: TRBJ1-5; V gene: TRBV7-6; CDR3 length: 15; D gene: NA; clone size: NA; CDR3 protein: CASSLSRDPNQPQHF; CDR3 DNA: TGTGCCAGCAGCTTAAGTAGGGATCCCAATCAGCCCCAGCATTTT
J gene: TRBJ2-1; V gene: TRBV6-2/TRBV6-3; CDR3 length: 17; D gene: TRBD2; clone size: few; CDR3 protein: CASRPGLAESSYNEQFF; CDR3 DNA: TGTGCCAGCAGACCGGGACTAGCGGAGAGCTCCTACAATGAGCAGTTCTTC
J gene: TRBJ1-2; V gene: TRBV28; CDR3 length: 13; D gene: NA; clone size: few; CDR3 protein: CASSLSLGGIRFF; CDR3 DNA: TGTGCCAGCAGTTTATCTTTGGGCGGGATACGCTTCTTC
J gene: TRBJ1-5; V gene: TRBV20-1; CDR3 length: 14; D gene: NA; clone size: few; CDR3 protein: CSARGGAGNQPQHF; CDR3 DNA: TGCAGTGCTAGAGGAGGGGCCGGCAATCAGCCCCAGCATTTT
J gene: TRBJ2-3; V gene: TRBV27; CDR3 length: 15; D gene: NA; clone size: few; CDR3 protein: CASSLQGYDADTQYF; CDR3 DNA: TGTGCCAGCAGTTTACAGGGTTATGACGCAGATACGCAGTATTTT
J gene: TRBJ2-7; V gene: TRBV7-6; CDR3 length: 15; D gene: TRBD2; clone size: many; CDR3 protein: CASSLGTSGSYEQYF; CDR3 DNA: TGTGCCAGCAGCTTAGGGACTAGCGGGAGCTACGAGCAGTACTTC
J gene: TRBJ2-7; V gene: TRBV12-3/TRBV12-4; CDR3 length: 12; D gene: NA; clone size: few; CDR3 protein: CASSLANLEQYF; CDR3 DNA: TGTGCCAGCAGTTTAGCGAATCTTGAGCAGTACTTC
J gene: TRBJ1-1; V gene: TRBV19; CDR3 length: 15; D gene: NA; clone size: NA; CDR3 protein: CATTPREGGFTEAFF; CDR3 DNA: TGTGCCACCACCCCCCGGGAGGGCGGGTTCACTGAAGCTTTCTTT
J gene: TRBJ1-1; V gene: TRBV19; CDR3 length: 15; D gene: NA; clone size: NA; CDR3 protein: CASSMARLGGTEAFF; CDR3 DNA: TGTGCCAGTAGTATGGCCCGGCTGGGGGGGACTGAAGCTTTCTTT
J gene: TRBJ2-1; V gene: TRBV27; CDR3 length: 15; D gene: NA; clone size: NA; CDR3 protein: CASSYSGATYNEQFF; CDR3 DNA: TGTGCCAGCAGTTATAGCGGAGCGACCTACAATGAGCAGTTCTTC
J gene: TRBJ2-7; V gene: TRBV7-9; CDR3 length: 15; D gene: NA; clone size: few; CDR3 protein: CASSLAESLGYEQYF; CDR3 DNA: TGTGCCAGCAGCTTAGCGGAGTCCTTGGGTTACGAGCAGTACTTC
J gene: TRBJ2-1; V gene: TRBV7-3; CDR3 length: 17; D gene: NA; clone size: few; CDR3 protein: CASSPHSSLFSYNEQFF; CDR3 DNA: TGTGCCAGCAGCCCCCATTCTAGTTTATTCTCCTACAATGAGCAGTTCTTC
J gene: TRBJ2-3; V gene: TRBV7-8; CDR3 length: 14; D gene: TRBD2; clone size: NA; CDR3 protein: CASSAAGGLDTQYF; CDR3 DNA: TGTGCCAGCAGCGCGGCGGGGGGGTTAGATACGCAGTATTTT
J gene: TRBJ1-2; V gene: TRBV7-2; CDR3 length: 14; D gene: TRBD1; clone size: NA; CDR3 protein: CASSADRSNYGYTF; CDR3 DNA: TGTGCCAGCAGCGCGGACAGGTCAAACTATGGCTACACCTTC
J gene: TRBJ2-1; V gene: TRBV27; CDR3 length: 13; D gene: NA; clone size: few; CDR3 protein: CASSYSTRGEQFF; CDR3 DNA: TGTGCCAGCAGTTACTCCACCCGAGGTGAGCAGTTCTTC
J gene: TRBJ2-1; V gene: TRBV7-2; CDR3 length: 17; D gene: TRBD2; clone size: NA; CDR3 protein: CASTPAGVAGGPNEQFF; CDR3 DNA: TGTGCCAGCACTCCTGCAGGAGTAGCGGGAGGGCCGAATGAGCAGTTCTTC